Listed below are T cell receptor beta chains from one sample, sequenced in a study of T cell responses to AZD1222 COVID-19 vaccine. TCRdb's table, derived via immunoSEQ multiplex PCR, lists solely in-frame clones and lacks some. The sample includes roughly 30,000 clones, over 75% of them seen just once. The input for sequencing was peripheral blood, taken on day 0 of AZD1222 vaccination. Source of these receptors: an adult in good health. The conserved cysteine and the conserved F or W are not part of the CDR3 here.

TRBV19	ASSITEGDRGFGELF
TRBV27	ASSVRGTGKNYEQY
TRBV5-1	ASSDGQGAFLSYEQY
TRBV7-9	ASSGQGRQPQH
TRBV29-1	SVAGTGAEAF
TRBV7-9	ASHRGSVSSSYNEQF
TRBV13	ASSSGDTYYEQY
TRBV29-1	SVGLSADGGELF
TRBV6-5	ASSYSKGEGSPLH
TRBV4-2	ASTPGQETGELF
TRBV5-1	ASSFGTLDEKLF
TRBV27	ASLYGYT
TRBV6-5	ASSIRDQSYEQY
TRBV5-1	ASSSGQATNYGYT
TRBV19	ASSTTELDRKNQPQH
TRBV6-5	ASSSTGDTQY
TRBV7-6	ASSFLREGLSGNTIY